This T cell receptor (beta chain) was found in a study of blood T cell repertoires in COVID-19. The overall study: Donors in the United States, Italy and Spain gave samples during acute or convalescent COVID-19.

Enrollees, about 18 to 90 years old, lived in 25 or so US areas. In the original workflow: Reference gene primer amplification in the assay estimated nucleated cell counts. The data were produced by immunoSEQ multiplex PCR, yet TCRdb's version contains in-frame clones alone and is incomplete. V and J calls and clone size follow that table, whereas D and trimming were derived from the DNA. The sample carries approximately 150,000 clones, roughly 80% recorded once. Trimming removed 1 base at V and 6 bases at J, with 15 bases between. The CDR3 runs to 15 residues. Germline loops: CDR1 MGHRA, CDR2 YSYEKL.

The V and J genes are TRBV4-1 and TRBJ1-1; possibly TRBD1 for D (5 bases). The origin of this receptor is a woman aged 45-60 years who had recovered from COVID-19. The source material was PBMCs or T cells enriched from blood (not recorded which). The CDR3 region is CASSQVVWGESEAFF. The CDR3 region has the DNA TGCGCCAGCAGCCAAGTGGTTTGGGGGGAGTCTGAAGCTTTCTTT.